The 19 T cell receptor beta chains below come from one sample, sequenced in a study of T cells after yellow fever vaccination. TCRdb re-analysed the 5' RACE reads in MiXCR, keeping a single row per CDR3 protein. The table shows around 350,000 distinct CDR3 sequences, with 11% occurring only once. This material consisted of PBMCs, taken on the day of the first yellow fever vaccination. The receptor set was obtained from a man between 18 and 35 years old who received the YFV17D yellow fever vaccine.

The chain couples TRBV28 to TRBJ2-5, with D perhaps matching TRBD1 (6 bases). The CDR3 runs to 15 residues. CDR1 MDHEN and CDR2 SYDVKM come from the germline V gene. V was trimmed by 3 bases and J by 1 base, leaving 12 bases between them. CDR3 region: CASSFPDRIQETQYF. The DNA of the CDR3 is TGTGCCAGCAGTTTCCCGGACAGAATCCAAGAGACCCAGTACTTC.

The chain has TRBV12-3 or TRBV12-4 and TRBJ2-4, with 7 bases that match TRBD2. This CDR3 region has 14 residues. V was clipped by 4 bases and J by 3 bases; unmatched bases: 3. The CDR3 DNA follows: TGTGCCAGCAGTTATGGGGGGGGCAAAAACATTCAGTACTTC. Protein: CASSYGGGKNIQYF.

This clonotype was observed a few times. The chain employs TRBV7-9 and TRBJ1-1, with a possible D match to TRBD1 (5 bases). CDR1 is SEHNR and CDR2 is FQNEAQ in the germline V gene (reference sequence). V shed 2 bases and J shed 0 bases, with 10 bases lying between them. The length of the CDR3 is 15 residues. CDR3 sequence reads: CASSLQGKLNTEAFF. The CDR3 DNA reads as TGTGCCAGCAGCTTACAGGGAAAATTGAACACTGAAGCTTTCTTT.

This chain joins TRBV5-1 and TRBJ2-6; D remains unclear. V was trimmed by 0 bases and J by 2 bases, leaving 21 bases between them. Germline V CDR1 and CDR2: SGHRS, YFSETQ. This CDR3 has 20 residues. The CDR3 loop reads CASSLGFRRLINPGANVLTF. CDR3 bases: TGCGCCAGCAGCTTGGGGTTCAGGAGACTTATTAATCCTGGGGCCAACGTCCTGACTTTC.

V and J are TRBV20-1 and TRBJ2-7; maybe TRBD2 (5 bases). The CDR3 extends over 13 amino acids. Trimming pared 6 bases from V and 1 base from J, leaving 13 bases between. Germline CDR1 reads DFQATT; CDR2 reads SNEGSKA (reference sequence). CDR3 amino acids: CSAKQPGSYEQYF. CDR3 nucleotide sequence: TGCAGTGCCAAACAGCCGGGGTCCTACGAGCAGTACTTC.

Here the CDR3 reads CASSSSQGRTEAFF. CDR3 in DNA: TGTGCCAGCAGTTCCTCACAGGGGAGAACTGAAGCTTTCTTT. This chain joins TRBV14 and TRBJ1-1; 7 bases align to TRBD1. CDR3 length: 14 residues. The V segment lost 6 bases and the J segment 5 bases; nucleotides outside the gene matches: 9. CDR1 and CDR2 from the germline V gene are SGHDN and FVKESK.

This clonotype has only a few counts. This chain joins TRBV9 and TRBJ2-3; D uncertain. Trimming shortened V by 4 bases and J by 6 bases, and 9 bases separated the two germline ends. Germline V gives CDR1 SGDLS, CDR2 YYNGEE. CDR3 length: 12 amino acids. CDR3: CASSSLRDTQYF. In nucleotides, the CDR3 is TGTGCCAGCAGCTCCCTTAGGGATACGCAGTATTTT.

The chain joins TRBV20-1 to TRBJ1-3; D is ambiguous. The V gene's germline CDR1 is DFQATT and CDR2 SNEGSKA (reference sequence). CDR3 length equals 14 residues. The V gene lost 2 bases and the J gene lost 0 bases, with 8 bases spanning the gap. The CDR3 region is CSARLGNSGNTIYF. For the CDR3, the DNA is TGCAGTGCTAGATTGGGGAACTCTGGAAACACCATATATTTT.

The V call is TRBV12-3 or TRBV12-4, the J call TRBJ2-5; TRBD1 agrees at 11 bases. V shed 4 bases, J shed 5 bases, and the junction held 6 bases outside the gene matches. The CDR3 spans 15 residues. The CDR3 nucleotides read TGTGCCAGCAGTTCGGGACAGGGGGTAGGGGAGACCCAGTACTTC. This gives the protein CASSSGQGVGETQYF.

This rearrangement joins TRBV9 to TRBJ2-1; tentatively, D is TRBD2 (6 bases). V was trimmed by 3 bases and J by 9 bases, leaving 19 bases between them. Germline-derived CDR1 and CDR2 are SGDLS and YYNGEE. The CDR3 loop spans 15 amino acids. The DNA for the CDR3 is TGTGCCAGCAGCGCCGGACTATCCCCTTCGGGTGAGCAGTTCTTC. Encoded protein: CASSAGLSPSGEQFF. Full variable domain (missing parts from reference TRBV9 and TRBJ2-1): DSGVTQTPKHLITATGQRVTLRCSPRSGDLSVYWYQQSLDQGLQFLIQYYNGEERAKGNILERFSAQQFPDLHSELNLSSLELGDSALYFCASSAGLSPSGEQFFGPGTRLTVL.

This clonotype came up a few times. The J gene is TRBJ1-5, the V gene TRBV24-1, with D tentatively TRBD1 (5 bases). Trimming removed 1 base from V and 7 bases from J, with 10 bases in between. The CDR3 sequence is 14 residues long. The germline CDR1 and CDR2 sequences are KGHDR and SFDVKD. CDR3 region: CATSDFTGGQPQHF. The CDR3 DNA sequence: TGTGCCACCAGTGATTTCACAGGTGGCCAGCCCCAGCATTTT.

Only a few counts were recorded for this clonotype. The genes are TRBV4-2 and TRBJ1-2; D is unclear. V lost 2 bases and J lost 1, with 17 bases in between. The CDR3 spans 17 residues. Germline V lookup: CDR1 LGHNA, CDR2 YNFKEQ. CDR3 sequence (DNA): TGTGCCAGCAGCCAACTCACGCCAGACCCTTTTAACTATGGCTACACCTTC. This translates into CASSQLTPDPFNYGYTF.

The chain carries TRBV7-8 and TRBJ2-3; TRBD1 matches at 7 bases. Germline V gene data show CDR1 as SGHVS and CDR2 as FQNEAQ. The CDR3 has 16 residues. J gave up 6 bases and V 0 bases, and 9 bases lay outside the gene matches. The CDR3 loop is CASSLAHLGGLDTQYF. The CDR3 DNA sequence: TGTGCCAGCAGCTTAGCGCATCTAGGGGGCCTCGATACGCAGTATTTT.

The chain joins TRBV5-1 to TRBJ2-3; 7 bases agree with TRBD1. This CDR3 has 15 residues. V lost 4 bases, J lost 1 base, and 6 bases stayed unmatched. Looked up from germline, CDR1 is SGHRS and CDR2 is YFSETQ. The CDR3 spells CASSRRQGGTDTQYF. The CDR3 DNA sequence: TGCGCCAGCAGCCGGAGACAGGGCGGCACAGATACGCAGTATTTT. Looking up the rest from reference TRBV5-1 and TRBJ2-3 gives the full variable domain: KAGVTQTPRYLIKTRGQQVTLSCSPISGHRSVSWYQQTPGQGLQFLFEYFSETQRNKGNFPGRFSGRQFSNSRSEMNVSTLELGDSALYLCASSRRQGGTDTQYFGPGTRLTVL.

This clonotype was counted a few times. V gene TRBV6-5 combines with J gene TRBJ2-2; D is unclear. Trimming cost V 2 bases and J 1 base, with 14 bases left between them. CDR1 is MNHEY, CDR2 SVGAGI, per germline. This CDR3 has 17 residues. CDR3 bases: TGTGCCAGCAGTTACGTAGGTGGGGTAGGGAACACCGGGGAGCTGTTTTTT. Its translation: CASSYVGGVGNTGELFF.

This clonotype was detected a few times. V gene TRBV11-2 combines with J gene TRBJ1-1; possibly TRBD1 for D (6 bases). The V gene's germline CDR1 is SGHAT and CDR2 FQNNGV. The CDR3 sequence is 19 residues long. V dropped 4 bases and J dropped 1 base, with 25 bases sitting between them. Here the CDR3 DNA reads TGTGCCAGCAGCTCGGACAGCCCTTCAGAAACCCCCGCGAACACTGAAGCTTTCTTT. As protein: CASSSDSPSETPANTEAFF.

This chain uses TRBV7-9 with TRBJ2-7; 8 nucleotides line up with TRBD1. From germline, CDR1 is SEHNR and CDR2 FQNEAQ (reference sequence). The trim removed 5 bases at V and 0 bases at J, leaving 12 bases unmatched. The CDR3 contains 17 residues. CDR3 nucleotides: TGTGCCAGCAGCGCGCCGCAGGGACAGGATGTCTCCTACGAGCAGTACTTC. Translated, it gives CASSAPQGQDVSYEQYF.

The V and J genes are TRBV12-3 or TRBV12-4 and TRBJ1-4; no clear D. Trimming took 6 bases from V and 2 from J, leaving 10 bases between them. This CDR3 has 14 amino acids. As DNA, the CDR3 is TGTGCCAGCAGGCCTACCTCCACTAATGAAAAACTGTTTTTT. Translating gives CASRPTSTNEKLFF.

In its sample, this clonotype was seen a few times. This chain connects TRBV29-1 to TRBJ1-1, with D unclear. The V and J ends lost 6 bases and 0 bases respectively, with 14 bases between them. Germline values: CDR1 SQVTM, CDR2 ANQGSEA. CDR3 length: 14 residues. CDR3 residues: CSVYSLTVNTEAFF. CDR3 bases: TGCAGCGTCTACTCTTTGACGGTGAACACTGAAGCTTTCTTT. Using reference TRBV29-1 and TRBJ1-1 for the parts outside the CDR3, the full variable domain is SAVISQKPSRDICQRGTSLTIQCQVDSQVTMMFWYRQQPGQSLTLIATANQGSEATYESGFVIDKFPISRPNLTFSTLTVSNMSPEDSSIYLCSVYSLTVNTEAFFGQGTRLTVV.